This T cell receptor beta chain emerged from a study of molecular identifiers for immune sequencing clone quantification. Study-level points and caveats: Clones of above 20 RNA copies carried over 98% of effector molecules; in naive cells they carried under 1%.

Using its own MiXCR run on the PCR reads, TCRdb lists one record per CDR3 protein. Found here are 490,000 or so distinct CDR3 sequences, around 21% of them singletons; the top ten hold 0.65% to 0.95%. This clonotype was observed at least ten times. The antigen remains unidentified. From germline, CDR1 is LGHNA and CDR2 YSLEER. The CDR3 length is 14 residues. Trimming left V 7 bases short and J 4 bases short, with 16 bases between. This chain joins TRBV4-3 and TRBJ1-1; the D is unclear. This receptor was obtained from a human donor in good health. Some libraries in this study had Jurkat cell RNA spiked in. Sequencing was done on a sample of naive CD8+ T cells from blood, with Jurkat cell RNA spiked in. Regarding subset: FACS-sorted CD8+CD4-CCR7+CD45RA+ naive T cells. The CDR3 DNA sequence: TGCGCCAGCATGCCGGTTCGGGGAGCCACTGAAGCTTTCTTT. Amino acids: CASMPVRGATEAFF.